The 2 T cell receptor beta chains in this list originate from one sample, sequenced in a study of OX40 agonist ivuxolimab in advanced cancers. Sequencing used immunoSEQ multiplex PCR; TCRdb keeps in-frame clones, though not all of them. This sample has about 19,000 clones; about 80% occur once, and the top ten carry 21%. Specimen: CD4+ or CD8+ T cells sorted from blood, collected in a trial of the OX40 agonist ivuxolimab. The source of these receptors is an adult with an advanced solid tumor such as melanoma, head and neck, liver or kidney cancer.

The chain uses TRBV28 and TRBJ2-7; 7 bases are a match to TRBD1. The V segment lost 3 bases and the J segment 2 bases; nucleotides outside the gene matches: 10. The length of the CDR3 is 16 residues. CDR1 MDHEN and CDR2 SYDVKM come from the germline V gene. This chain's CDR3 is CASSFQGPGGAYEQYF. CDR3 sequence (DNA): TGTGCCAGCAGTTTTCAGGGGCCAGGGGGAGCCTACGAGCAGTACTTC.

In the case of this clone: Other DNA variants within this sample encode the same CDR3. The chain couples TRBV7-9 to TRBJ1-1, with TRBD1 as a possible D gene (5 bases). Germline CDR1 reads SEHNR; CDR2 reads FQNEAQ (reference sequence). With 4 bases removed from V and 3 bases from J, the gap between germline ends came to 12 bases. The CDR3 extends over 14 amino acids. CDR3 sequence: CASSSPGHYTEAFF. The CDR3 nucleotides are TGTGCCAGCAGCTCTCCTGGACACTACACTGAAGCTTTCTTT.